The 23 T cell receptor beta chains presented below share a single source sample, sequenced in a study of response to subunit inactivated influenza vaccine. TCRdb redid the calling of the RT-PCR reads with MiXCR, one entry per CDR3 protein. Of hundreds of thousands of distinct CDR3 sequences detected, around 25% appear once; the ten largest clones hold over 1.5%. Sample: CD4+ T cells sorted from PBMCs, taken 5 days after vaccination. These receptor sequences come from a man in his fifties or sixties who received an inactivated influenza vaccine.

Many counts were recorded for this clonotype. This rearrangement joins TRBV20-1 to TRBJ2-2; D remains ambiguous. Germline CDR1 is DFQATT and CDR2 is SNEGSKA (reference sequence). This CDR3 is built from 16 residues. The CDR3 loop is CSTHKGEGRNTGELFF. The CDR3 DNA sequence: TGCAGCACACATAAGGGCGAAGGGCGGAACACCGGGGAGCTGTTTTTT.

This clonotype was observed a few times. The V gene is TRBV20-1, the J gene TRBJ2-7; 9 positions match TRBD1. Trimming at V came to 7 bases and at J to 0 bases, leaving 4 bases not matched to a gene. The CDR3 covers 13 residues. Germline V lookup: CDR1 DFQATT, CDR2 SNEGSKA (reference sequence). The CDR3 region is CSGGQGLSYEQYF. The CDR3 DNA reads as TGCAGTGGGGGACAGGGACTCTCCTACGAGCAGTACTTC.

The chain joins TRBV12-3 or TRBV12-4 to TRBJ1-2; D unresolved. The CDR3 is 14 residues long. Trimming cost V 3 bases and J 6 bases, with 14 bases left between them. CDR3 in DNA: TGTGCCAGCAGTTTGAGTGGCAGAAGAGATGGCTACACCTTC. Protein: CASSLSGRRDGYTF.

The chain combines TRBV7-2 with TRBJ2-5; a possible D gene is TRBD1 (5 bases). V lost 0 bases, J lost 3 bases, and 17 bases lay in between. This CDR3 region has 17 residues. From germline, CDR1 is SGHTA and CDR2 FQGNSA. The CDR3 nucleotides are TGTGCCAGCAGCTTAGCGCCCAGGACACAGACGAAAGAGACCCAGTACTTC. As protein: CASSLAPRTQTKETQYF. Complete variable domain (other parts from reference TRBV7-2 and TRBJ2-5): GAGVSQSPSNKVTEKGKDVELRCDPISGHTALYWYRQSLGQGLEFLIYFQGNSAPDKSGLPSDRFSAERTGGSVSTLTIQRTQQEDSAVYLCASSLAPRTQTKETQYFGPGTRLLVL.

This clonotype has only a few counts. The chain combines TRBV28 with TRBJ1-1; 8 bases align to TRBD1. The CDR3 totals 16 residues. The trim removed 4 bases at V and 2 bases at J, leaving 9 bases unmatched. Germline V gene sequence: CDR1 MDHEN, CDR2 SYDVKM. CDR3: CASSYPWTGRNTEAFF. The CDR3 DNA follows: TGTGCCAGCAGTTACCCCTGGACAGGGAGAAACACTGAAGCTTTCTTT.

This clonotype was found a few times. CDR3 DNA: TGTGCCAGCAGCTTAGCGGGACACGGAAAGGGGCAGTACTTC. It codes for CASSLAGHGKGQYF. The chain carries TRBV7-9 and TRBJ2-7; maybe TRBD1 (6 bases). Trimming stripped 0 bases from V and 9 bases from J, with 15 bases between. CDR1 and CDR2 from the germline V gene are SEHNR and FQNEAQ (reference sequence). This CDR3 contains 14 residues.

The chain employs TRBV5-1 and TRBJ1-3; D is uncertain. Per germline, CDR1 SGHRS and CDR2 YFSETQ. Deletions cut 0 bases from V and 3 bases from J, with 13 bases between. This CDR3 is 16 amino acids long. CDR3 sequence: CASSLAGTAHGNTIYF. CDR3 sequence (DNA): TGCGCCAGCAGCTTGGCAGGAACAGCACATGGAAACACCATATATTTT. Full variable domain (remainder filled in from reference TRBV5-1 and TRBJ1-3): KAGVTQTPRYLIKTRGQQVTLSCSPISGHRSVSWYQQTPGQGLQFLFEYFSETQRNKGNFPGRFSGRQFSNSRSEMNVSTLELGDSALYLCASSLAGTAHGNTIYFGEGSWLTVV.

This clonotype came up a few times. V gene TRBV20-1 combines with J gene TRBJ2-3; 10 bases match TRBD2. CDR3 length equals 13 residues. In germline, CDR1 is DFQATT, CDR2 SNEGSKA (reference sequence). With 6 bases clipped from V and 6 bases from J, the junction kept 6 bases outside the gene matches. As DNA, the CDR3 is TGCAGTGCCTTAGCGGGAGGTGGGGATACGCAGTATTTT. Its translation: CSALAGGGDTQYF.

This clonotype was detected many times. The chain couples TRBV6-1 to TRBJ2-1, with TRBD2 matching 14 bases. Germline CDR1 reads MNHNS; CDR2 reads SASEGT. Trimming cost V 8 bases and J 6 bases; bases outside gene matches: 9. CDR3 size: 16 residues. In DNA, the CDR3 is TGTGCCAGCGGGACTAGCGGGAGTAGGGGACGCAATGAGCAGTTCTTC. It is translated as CASGTSGSRGRNEQFF.

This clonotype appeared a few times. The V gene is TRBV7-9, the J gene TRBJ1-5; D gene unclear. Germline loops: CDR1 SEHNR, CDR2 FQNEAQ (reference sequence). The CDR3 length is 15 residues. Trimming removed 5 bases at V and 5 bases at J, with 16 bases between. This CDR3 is CASSPSGVVHQPQHF. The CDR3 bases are TGTGCCAGCAGCCCCAGTGGGGTGGTGCATCAGCCCCAGCATTTT.

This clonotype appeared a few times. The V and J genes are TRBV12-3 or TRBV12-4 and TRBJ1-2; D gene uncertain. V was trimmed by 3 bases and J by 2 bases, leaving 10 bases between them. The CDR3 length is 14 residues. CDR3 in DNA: TGTGCCAGCAGTTTTACTGGACCGAACTATGGCTACACCTTC. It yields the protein CASSFTGPNYGYTF.

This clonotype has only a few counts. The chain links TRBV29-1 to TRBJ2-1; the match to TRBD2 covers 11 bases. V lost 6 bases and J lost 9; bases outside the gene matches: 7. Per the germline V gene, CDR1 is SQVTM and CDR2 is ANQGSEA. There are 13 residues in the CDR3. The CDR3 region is CSVAVLAGVEQFF. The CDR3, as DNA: TGCAGCGTAGCCGTACTAGCGGGGGTTGAGCAGTTCTTC.

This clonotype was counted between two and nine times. The CDR3 here is CASSLARGKTQYF. CDR3 nucleotides: TGTGCCAGCAGCCTCGCGAGGGGCAAGACCCAGTACTTC. The chain recombines TRBV7-9 with TRBJ2-5; possibly TRBD1 or TRBD2 for D (5 bases each). V was trimmed by 5 bases and J by 6 bases, leaving 13 bases between them. The germline CDR1 and CDR2 sequences are SEHNR and FQNEAQ (reference sequence). The CDR3 has 13 amino acids.

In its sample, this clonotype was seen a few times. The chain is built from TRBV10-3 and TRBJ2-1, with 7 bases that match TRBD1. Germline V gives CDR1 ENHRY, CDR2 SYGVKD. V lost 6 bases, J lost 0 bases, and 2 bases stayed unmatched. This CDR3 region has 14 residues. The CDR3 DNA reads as TGTGCCATCAGGGGACAGAGCTCCTACAATGAGCAGTTCTTC. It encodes CAIRGQSSYNEQFF.

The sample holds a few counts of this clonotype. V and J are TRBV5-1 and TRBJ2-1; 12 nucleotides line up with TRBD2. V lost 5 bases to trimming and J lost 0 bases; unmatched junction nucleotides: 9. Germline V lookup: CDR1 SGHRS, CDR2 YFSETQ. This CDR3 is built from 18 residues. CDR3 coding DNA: TGCGCCAGCAGTGGGGGACTAGCGGGTTCGAGCTCCTACAATGAGCAGTTCTTC. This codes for CASSGGLAGSSSYNEQFF.

DNA for the CDR3: TGTGCCAGCAGCTTAAGGGGGGGTTTTAGGGTTGAAGCTTTCTTT. It is translated as CASSLRGGFRVEAFF. The chain couples TRBV7-2 to TRBJ1-1, with TRBD1 as a possible D gene (6 bases). Trimming left V 2 bases short and J 7 bases short, with 17 bases between. The CDR3 spans 15 residues. Germline values: CDR1 SGHTA, CDR2 FQGNSA.

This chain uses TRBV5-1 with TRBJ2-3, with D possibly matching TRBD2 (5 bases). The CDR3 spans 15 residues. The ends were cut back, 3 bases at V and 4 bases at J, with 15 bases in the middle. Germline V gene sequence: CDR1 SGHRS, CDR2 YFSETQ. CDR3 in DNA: TGCGCCAGCAGCTCGACGCGGGCAGGTCCAGATACGCAGTATTTT. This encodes CASSSTRAGPDTQYF.

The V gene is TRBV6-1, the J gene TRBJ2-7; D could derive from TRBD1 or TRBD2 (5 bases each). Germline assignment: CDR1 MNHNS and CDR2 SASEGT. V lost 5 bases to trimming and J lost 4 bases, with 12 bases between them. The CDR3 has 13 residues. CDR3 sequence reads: CASSTGLRYEQYF. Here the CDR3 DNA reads TGTGCCAGCAGTACGGGGCTGAGGTACGAGCAGTACTTC.

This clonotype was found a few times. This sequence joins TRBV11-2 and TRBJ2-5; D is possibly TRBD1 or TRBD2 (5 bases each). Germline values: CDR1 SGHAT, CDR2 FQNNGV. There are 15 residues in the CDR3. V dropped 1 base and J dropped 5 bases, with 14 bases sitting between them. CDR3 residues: CASSLVSGRGETQYF. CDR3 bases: TGTGCCAGCAGCTTAGTATCAGGGAGAGGGGAGACCCAGTACTTC. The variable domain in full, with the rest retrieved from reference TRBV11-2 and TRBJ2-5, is EAGVAQSPRYKIIEKRQSVAFWCNPISGHATLYWYQQILGQGPKLLIQFQNNGVVDDSQLPKDRFSAERLKGVDSTLKIQPAKLEDSAVYLCASSLVSGRGETQYFGPGTRLLVL.

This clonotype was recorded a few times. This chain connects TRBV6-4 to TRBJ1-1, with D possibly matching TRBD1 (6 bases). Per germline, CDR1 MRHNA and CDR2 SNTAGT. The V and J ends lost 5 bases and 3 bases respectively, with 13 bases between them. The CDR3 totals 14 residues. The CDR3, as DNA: TGTGCCAGCAGTAAACAAGGGGGATACACTGAAGCTTTCTTT. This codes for CASSKQGGYTEAFF.

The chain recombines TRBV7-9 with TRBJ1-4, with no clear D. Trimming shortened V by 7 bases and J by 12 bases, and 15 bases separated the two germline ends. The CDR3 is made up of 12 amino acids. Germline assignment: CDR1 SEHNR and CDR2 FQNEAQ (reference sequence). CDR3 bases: TGTGCCAGCACCCCGGCCCCAAGTGAACTGTTTTTT. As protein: CASTPAPSELFF.

Here the CDR3 reads CSANQGLSKNIQYF. Here the CDR3 DNA reads TGCAGTGCTAATCAGGGTTTATCCAAAAACATTCAGTACTTC. The rearrangement uses TRBV20-1 and TRBJ2-4, with D perhaps TRBD1 (5 bases). Germline V gene lookup returns CDR1 DFQATT and CDR2 SNEGSKA (reference sequence). V was clipped by 4 bases and J by 2 bases, with 12 bases between them. This CDR3 is built from 14 residues.

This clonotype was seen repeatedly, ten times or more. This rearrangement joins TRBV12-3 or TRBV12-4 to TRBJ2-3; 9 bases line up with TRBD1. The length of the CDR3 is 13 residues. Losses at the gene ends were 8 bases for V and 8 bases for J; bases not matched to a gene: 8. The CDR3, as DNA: TGTGCCAGCGGACAGGGGTCCCGGATTACGCAGTATTTT. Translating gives CASGQGSRITQYF.